This T cell receptor (beta chain) was sequenced in a study of blood T cells in healthy people across ages. Donors ranged from roughly 6 to 90 years old and were healthy Caucasians in Russia. Total RNA was isolated from each sample in quantities of at least 5 micrograms. Study findings and constraints: The authors considered diversity estimates from one million T cells to be underestimates. Fewer expanded clones and more diversity marked long-lived versus aged donors.

The use of a sample-barcoded 5' primer and a J-beta primer mix characterized a second PCR of roughly 6 to 11 cycles. TCRdb called the 5' RACE reads again in MiXCR, with one record for every CDR3 protein. The sample has roughly 800,000 distinct CDR3 sequences; roughly 50% are singletons. With regard to this clonotype: Its matching antigen is unknown.

Sequencing used blood. The source of this sequence is a young man in good health.

In nucleotides, the CDR3 is TGTGCCAGCAATCAAGTAGGGACAGGGTTAAATGAGCAGTTCTTC. It is translated as CASNQVGTGLNEQFF. This chain links TRBV6-1 with TRBJ2-1, with 9 bases lining up with TRBD1. J gave up 7 bases and V 7 bases, and 11 bases lay outside the gene matches. Germline loops: CDR1 MNHNS, CDR2 SASEGT. The CDR3 length is 15 residues.